Following are 9 T cell receptor beta chains from one sample sequenced in a study of response to subunit inactivated influenza vaccine. One entry per CDR3 protein results from TCRdb running MiXCR on the RT-PCR reads. The table records more than 150,000 distinct CDR3 sequences, about 10% of them present only once. The starting material was non-naive T cells sorted from PBMCs, obtained on the day of vaccination. The receptors come from a man aged 45 to 65 who received an inactivated influenza vaccine.

In its sample, this clonotype was seen a few times. V usage is TRBV5-1 and J usage is TRBJ2-7; D tentatively fits TRBD1 or TRBD2 (5 bases each). The V end was cut by 5 bases, the J end by 6 bases, with 27 bases between. The CDR3 sequence is 17 residues long. Germline CDR1 and CDR2: SGHRS and YFSETQ. DNA for the CDR3: TGCGCCAGCAGACCACCGGGGACCGCTAAAGTGTTCGCCGAGCAGTACTTC. The encoded protein is CASRPPGTAKVFAEQYF.

This sequence joins TRBV6-2 or TRBV6-3 and TRBJ2-1; 9 nucleotides line up with TRBD1. The CDR3 contains 13 residues. CDR1 and CDR2 from the germline V gene are MNHEY and SVGEGT. V shed 6 bases and J 5 bases; nucleotides not matched to a gene: 2. Written as DNA, the CDR3 is TGTGCCAGCAGAGGGACAGGGAACAATGAGCAGTTCTTC. Translated, it gives CASRGTGNNEQFF.

This clonotype was detected ten times or more. This rearrangement joins TRBV3-1 to TRBJ2-1; D tentatively fits TRBD1 or TRBD2 (6 bases each). V dropped 4 bases and J dropped 3 bases, with 16 bases sitting between them. The CDR3 totals 16 residues. Germline V CDR1 and CDR2: LGHDT, YNNKEL (reference sequence). The CDR3 protein is CASSRLRGEFYNEQFF. DNA of the CDR3: TGTGCCAGCAGCCGGCTTAGGGGGGAGTTCTACAATGAGCAGTTCTTC.

This clonotype was counted at least ten times. The rearrangement links TRBV7-2 to TRBJ2-5; D unclear. The CDR3 loop spans 12 amino acids. V was shortened by 4 bases and J by 5 bases, with 8 bases between the two germline ends. CDR1 and CDR2 (germline): SGHTA, FQGNSA. DNA for the CDR3: TGTGCCAGCAGCTACAATAGGGAGACCCAGTACTTC. This codes for CASSYNRETQYF.

This clonotype was counted between two and nine times. V and J are TRBV5-1 and TRBJ1-4; 7 bases are shared with TRBD1. The CDR3 contains 15 residues. CDR1 is SGHRS, CDR2 YFSETQ, per germline. Trimming cost V 0 bases and J 7 bases; bases outside gene matches: 6. The CDR3 loop reads CASSLATGWTEKLFF. The CDR3 nucleotides are TGCGCCAGCAGCTTGGCGACAGGGTGGACTGAAAAACTGTTTTTT.

The rearrangement links TRBV5-1 to TRBJ2-3, with 12 bases identical to TRBD2. The CDR3 has 17 amino acids. The J segment lost 2 bases and the V segment lost 3 bases, leaving 7 bases of the junction unmatched. Germline CDR1 SGHRS, CDR2 YFSETQ. CDR3 in DNA: TGCGCCAGCAGCTCGCGGACTAGCGGGGACCTCACAGATACGCAGTATTTT. Amino acid sequence: CASSSRTSGDLTDTQYF.

The chain has TRBV12-3 or TRBV12-4 and TRBJ2-1, with 11 bases aligning to TRBD2. The trim removed 3 bases at V and 0 bases at J, leaving 13 bases unmatched. This CDR3 is built from 20 residues. The CDR3: CASSFDYQLAGGPSYNEQFF. CDR3 DNA: TGTGCCAGCAGTTTCGACTATCAGCTAGCGGGGGGCCCCTCCTACAATGAGCAGTTCTTC.

There are a few counts of this clonotype. The rearrangement joins TRBV20-1 to TRBJ1-6, with D possibly TRBD1 on 6 matching bases. CDR1 is DFQATT, CDR2 SNEGSKA, per germline (reference sequence). The CDR3 loop spans 14 amino acids. The V gene lost 6 bases and the J gene lost 8 bases, with 17 bases spanning the gap. CDR3 in DNA: TGCAGTGCGGGGAGGGGGAACAGCTATTCACCCCTCCACTTT. Amino acids: CSAGRGNSYSPLHF.

This clonotype occurred many times. The chain uses TRBV3-1 and TRBJ2-5, with D perhaps TRBD2 (5 bases). V was pared by 2 bases and J by 7 bases, with 14 bases between. The germline CDR1 and CDR2 sequences are LGHDT and YNNKEL (reference sequence). The CDR3 spans 14 residues. This CDR3 reads CASSQWEWELTQYF. In DNA, the CDR3 is TGTGCCAGCAGCCAATGGGAGTGGGAGTTGACCCAGTACTTC.